This T cell receptor beta chain is drawn from a study of response to subunit inactivated influenza vaccine. TCRdb recomputed calls from the RT-PCR reads with MiXCR, one row per CDR3 protein. Of about 150,000 distinct CDR3 sequences listed, roughly 10% are singletons. CDR3 length equals 15 residues. V was clipped by 2 bases and J by 4 bases; unmatched bases: 4. Germline V gene lookup returns CDR1 MGHRA and CDR2 YSYEKL. By sample fraction, this clonotype is medium-sized. The specimen was CD8+ T cells sorted from PBMCs, collected about 24 months after vaccination. The sequence derives from a man aged 50 to 75 who received an inactivated influenza vaccine. This chain uses TRBV4-1 with TRBJ2-3, with 9 bases aligning to TRBD1. The CDR3: CASSQLTGGADTQYF. CDR3 DNA sequence: TGCGCCAGCAGCCAACTGACAGGGGGTGCAGATACGCAGTATTTT.